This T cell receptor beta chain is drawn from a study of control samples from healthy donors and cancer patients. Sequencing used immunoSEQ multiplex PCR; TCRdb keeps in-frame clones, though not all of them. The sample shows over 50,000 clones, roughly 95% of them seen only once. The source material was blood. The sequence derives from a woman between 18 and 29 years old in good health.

CDR3 residues: CASSLALNRFVNTEAFF. CDR3 sequence (DNA): TGCGCCAGCAGCTTGGCCCTTAATAGATTTGTGAACACTGAAGCTTTCTTT. The chain combines TRBV5-1 with TRBJ1-1; D ambiguous. V lost 0 bases and J lost 0, with 15 bases in between. Germline lookup yields CDR1 SGHRS and CDR2 YFSETQ. The CDR3 sequence is 17 residues long.